This T cell receptor (beta chain) was obtained from a study of Graves' ophthalmopathy and Graves' hyperthyroidism. The wider study: Ahead of any treatment, peripheral blood was obtained at the initial diagnosis. Study-wide results and limits: Stable hyperthyroidism and ophthalmopathy were told apart by a 13-signature model, which achieved 85% to 90% sensitivity and around 80% specificity.

RNA served as the template for amplifying TCR beta CDR3 regions. After a first-round RT-PCR with HTBI primers, a second-round multiplex PCR was run. TCRdb itself ran the multiplex PCR reads through MiXCR, one entry per CDR3 protein. The data show 620,000 or so distinct CDR3 sequences, about a fifth seen once. Clinical symptoms, serum thyroxine, TRAb, thyroid ultrasound and orbital computed tomography determined diagnosis. From fresh peripheral blood, approximately 10 ml in volume, the PBMCs were obtained. V lost 5 bases, J lost 5 bases, and 13 bases stayed unmatched. Germline assignment: CDR1 SGHAT and CDR2 FQNNGV. This CDR3 has 17 amino acids. As to this clonotype: Its target is not known.

The V gene is TRBV11-2, the J gene TRBJ2-2; 8 bases map to TRBD2. Sequenced: peripheral blood. The clonotype was recovered from a woman younger than 35 with stable Graves' hyperthyroidism. Some clones in this sample may be carry-over from other donors' samples. This CDR3 is CASSHPPGVAGTGELFF. Here the CDR3 DNA reads TGTGCCAGCAGCCATCCCCCAGGGGTAGCGGGGACCGGGGAGCTGTTTTTT.